These 26 T cell receptor beta chains share one sample of origin, sequenced in a study of blood T cell repertoires in COVID-19. Profiled with immunoSEQ multiplex PCR; TCRdb holds only in-frame clones, not every one. The sample comprises some 280,000 clones, about 91% of which are singletons, and around 12% rests with the top ten. Source material: peripheral blood. Source of these receptors: a woman aged 55 to 70 with acute or convalescent COVID-19.

The chain combines TRBV7-6 with TRBJ2-3; D possibly corresponds to TRBD2 (5 bases). Germline V gene lookup returns CDR1 SGHVS and CDR2 FNYEAQ. V was clipped by 2 bases and J by 0 bases, with 18 bases between them. CDR3 length: 18 residues. The CDR3 loop is CASSLTKRFGVSTDTQYF. The CDR3 DNA sequence: TGTGCCAGCAGCTTAACGAAGCGTTTCGGGGTCAGCACAGATACGCAGTATTTT.

This chain uses TRBV19 with TRBJ2-3, with a weak D call TRBD1 (5 bases). Germline values: CDR1 LNHDA, CDR2 SQIVND (reference sequence). The CDR3 is 14 amino acids. V was shortened by 8 bases and J by 0 bases, with 12 bases between the two germline ends. The CDR3 DNA sequence: TGTGCCAGTGGATTTGGGGCAAGCACAGATACGCAGTATTTT. Its translation is CASGFGASTDTQYF.

J is TRBJ2-1 and V is TRBV2, with D possibly being TRBD2 (5 bases). The germline CDR1 and CDR2 sequences are SNHLY and FYNNEI. V lost 6 bases to trimming and J lost 0 bases, with 12 bases between them. The CDR3 spans 15 residues. DNA of the CDR3: TGTGCCAGCAGCGAGTCGGCGGGCTCCTACAATGAGCAGTTCTTC. Translated, it gives CASSESAGSYNEQFF.

V is TRBV19 and J is TRBJ1-6; D is possibly TRBD1 (5 bases). The ends were cut back, 4 bases at V and 9 bases at J, with 16 bases in the middle. The CDR3 totals 15 residues. The V gene's germline CDR1 is LNHDA and CDR2 SQIVND (reference sequence). The CDR3 DNA follows: TGTGCCAGTAGTACCAGTGGAGGGGTCGGTTCACCCCTCCACTTT. It is translated as CASSTSGGVGSPLHF.

This clone came up a few times. V is TRBV7-2 and J is TRBJ1-4; 7 positions agree with TRBD1. The CDR3 runs 14 residues. Trimming removed 6 bases from V and 8 bases from J; junction bases left unmatched: 9. The germline CDR1 and CDR2 sequences are SGHTA and FQGNSA. The CDR3 reads CASSWRQGGEKLFF. The CDR3 nucleotides read TGTGCCAGCAGTTGGCGACAGGGTGGCGAAAAACTGTTTTTT.

In its sample, this clone was seen a few times. This chain uses TRBV7-8 with TRBJ1-1; possible D gene TRBD1, 6 bases. V was cut by 6 bases and J by 8 bases, with 10 bases left in between. The CDR3 runs to 11 residues. Per the germline V gene, CDR1 is SGHVS and CDR2 is FQNEAQ. The CDR3 sequence is CASRSGVEAFF. CDR3 nucleotide sequence: TGTGCCAGCAGGTCAGGGGTCGAAGCTTTCTTT.

This clone appeared a single time. The V call is TRBV11-2, the J call TRBJ2-7, with 7 bases lining up with TRBD1. The CDR3 covers 15 residues. Trimming cost V 5 bases and J 1 base; bases outside gene matches: 8. CDR1 is SGHAT, CDR2 FQNNGV, per germline. The CDR3 loop is CASSPLGQKSYEQYF. CDR3 DNA: TGTGCCAGCAGCCCATTGGGACAGAAATCCTACGAGCAGTACTTC.

The chain joins TRBV19 to TRBJ2-1; 10 positions match TRBD1. Unmatched junction bases numbered 17, after V lost 3 bases and J lost 0 bases. This CDR3 spans 21 amino acids. Germline values: CDR1 LNHDA, CDR2 SQIVND (reference sequence). CDR3 DNA sequence: TGTGCCAGTAGTATTGGGGCCCCGGGACAGGGGAACCCCCCCTCCTACAATGAGCAGTTCTTC. Protein: CASSIGAPGQGNPPSYNEQFF.

V gene TRBV7-2 combines with J gene TRBJ2-1, with 9 bases fitting TRBD1. The V gene's germline CDR1 is SGHTA and CDR2 FQGNSA. This CDR3 has 15 residues. V shed 1 base, J shed 8 bases, and the junction held 6 bases outside the gene matches. CDR3 residues: CASSLGQGERYEQFF. CDR3 nucleotide sequence: TGTGCCAGCAGCTTAGGACAGGGGGAGCGTTATGAGCAGTTCTTC.

The gene calls are TRBV6-6 and TRBJ1-2, with 11 bases that match TRBD1. V dropped 2 bases and J dropped 2; count of bases not matched to a gene: 4. From germline, CDR1 is MNHNY and CDR2 SVGAGI (reference sequence). The CDR3 length is 16 residues. CDR3 region: CASSYRGQGANYGYTF. The CDR3 DNA sequence: TGTGCCAGCAGTTACCGCGGACAGGGGGCAAACTATGGCTACACCTTC.

The V and J genes are TRBV11-2 and TRBJ2-7, with a possible D match to TRBD1 (6 bases). The germline V gene has CDR1 SGHAT and CDR2 FQNNGV. V was pared by 1 base and J by 4 bases, with 17 bases between. The CDR3 loop spans 16 amino acids. The CDR3 DNA reads TGTGCCAGCAGCTTAGGAGTGGGGGCTCAATCGTACGAGCAGTACTTC. This encodes CASSLGVGAQSYEQYF.

This chain joins TRBV9 and TRBJ2-7; D not certain. Germline V gene data show CDR1 as SGDLS and CDR2 as YYNGEE. V was clipped by 3 bases and J by 2 bases, with 9 bases between them. This CDR3 is built from 13 residues. CDR3 nucleotides: TGTGCCAGCAGCGGTCCCATCACCTACGAGCAGTACTTC. Amino acid sequence: CASSGPITYEQYF.

The chain joins TRBV7-6 to TRBJ2-1; D not resolved. V lost 2 bases and J 5 bases, leaving 13 bases between the germline ends. This CDR3 contains 15 residues. Germline V lookup: CDR1 SGHVS, CDR2 FNYEAQ. The CDR3 DNA reads as TGTGCCAGCAGCTTACCCACCTCCCGGGACAATGAGCAGTTCTTC. As protein: CASSLPTSRDNEQFF.

The gene calls are TRBV6-6 and TRBJ2-2; D remains unclear. The CDR3 totals 13 residues. Germline assignment: CDR1 MNHNY and CDR2 SVGAGI (reference sequence). The ends were cut back, 4 bases at V and 4 bases at J, with 7 bases in the middle. This chain's CDR3 is CASSSSSTGELFF. As DNA, the CDR3 is TGTGCCAGCAGTTCCTCCAGCACCGGGGAGCTGTTTTTT.

The chain carries TRBV5-4 and TRBJ2-7; 7 bases are a match to TRBD2. CDR3 size: 15 residues. Per germline, CDR1 SGHNT and CDR2 YYREEE (reference sequence). V was clipped by 4 bases and J by 6 bases; unmatched bases: 13. The CDR3 nucleotides are TGTGCCAGCAGCGGGTCGGAGCGGGGTTCCCTCGAGCAGTACTTC. It encodes CASSGSERGSLEQYF.

The chain uses TRBV3-1 (or the pseudogene TRBV3-2) and TRBJ1-5, with D perhaps TRBD1 (6 bases). The germline V and J ends were trimmed by 4 bases and 5 bases, with 9 bases remaining between them. The germline CDR1 and CDR2 sequences are LGHDT and YNNKEL (reference sequence). The CDR3 has 13 amino acids. The chain's CDR3 is CASSPYRDQPQHF. The DNA for the CDR3 is TGTGCCAGCAGCCCATACAGGGATCAGCCCCAGCATTTT.

The chain is built from TRBV3-1 (or the pseudogene TRBV3-2) and TRBJ2-2; 8 bases map to TRBD2. V was pared by 7 bases and J by 6 bases, with 10 bases of the junction left unmatched. CDR1 is LGHDT, CDR2 YNNKEL, per germline (reference sequence). The CDR3 covers 15 residues. CDR3: CASTSDGGRPGELFF. The CDR3 bases are TGTGCCAGCACCTCTGACGGCGGGAGGCCCGGGGAGCTGTTTTTT.

J is TRBJ2-5 and V is TRBV19, with D perhaps matching TRBD2 (7 bases). Germline lookup yields CDR1 LNHDA and CDR2 SQIVND (reference sequence). CDR3 length: 14 amino acids. Trimming pared 11 bases from V and 1 base from J, leaving 17 bases between. The CDR3 bases are TGTGCCGGGGCTCAAGGGGGGGGCCAAGAGACCCAGTACTTC. This encodes CAGAQGGGQETQYF.

The sample holds one count of this clone. V and J are TRBV9 and TRBJ2-5; no definite D call. V was shortened by 3 bases and J by 5 bases, with 5 bases between the two germline ends. Germline CDR1 and CDR2: SGDLS and YYNGEE. CDR3 length equals 11 residues. CDR3 in DNA: TGTGCCAGCAGCGATATGGAGACCCAGTACTTC. It translates to CASSDMETQYF.

The chain recombines TRBV7-3 with TRBJ1-3; unclear D gene. V lost 3 bases, J lost 0 bases, and 12 bases lay in between. The CDR3 is made up of 16 amino acids. Germline CDR1 is SGHTA and CDR2 is FQGTGA. CDR3 bases: TGTGCCAGCAGCTTTCGAGGCTCTTCCTCTGGAAACACCATATATTTT. It yields the protein CASSFRGSSSGNTIYF.

The V call is TRBV6-1, the J call TRBJ1-6, with 7 bases lining up with TRBD1. Unmatched junction bases numbered 5, after V lost 2 bases and J lost 4 bases. This CDR3 is built from 16 residues. The V gene's germline CDR1 is MNHNS and CDR2 SASEGT. CDR3 region: CASSEFPGQYNSPLHF. Here the CDR3 DNA reads TGTGCCAGCAGTGAATTCCCGGGACAGTATAATTCACCCCTCCACTTT.

The rearrangement uses TRBV4-3 and TRBJ1-2; TRBD1 is a possible D gene (6 bases). Germline V lookup: CDR1 LGHNA, CDR2 YSLEER. Trimming cost V 3 bases and J 5 bases, with 16 bases left between them. The CDR3 has 15 amino acids. The CDR3 nucleotides read TGCGCCAGCAGCCAGGATGACAGGCCGGGATATGGCTACACCTTC. Translation gives CASSQDDRPGYGYTF.

The chain's CDR3 is CASSLSRVGETQYF. DNA of the CDR3: TGTGCCAGCAGCTTATCGAGGGTTGGCGAGACCCAGTACTTC. The V gene is TRBV7-2, the J gene TRBJ2-5; D possibly corresponds to TRBD2 (5 bases). This CDR3 spans 14 amino acids. Trimming took off 2 bases at V and 5 bases at J, with 12 bases between the two ends. Per germline, CDR1 SGHTA and CDR2 FQGNSA.

This chain connects TRBV2 to TRBJ2-1; TRBD1 matches at 8 bases. The V gene end was trimmed by 2 bases and the J gene end by 9 bases; junction bases not matched to a gene: 9. This CDR3 is 15 amino acids long. Germline V CDR1 and CDR2: SNHLY, FYNNEI. CDR3 protein: CASSERGQGSGEQFF. CDR3 DNA sequence: TGTGCCAGCAGTGAAAGAGGACAGGGAAGTGGTGAGCAGTTCTTC.

This chain connects TRBV28 to TRBJ1-2, with 10 positions matching TRBD1. Germline-derived CDR1 and CDR2 are MDHEN and SYDVKM. Trimming cost V 11 bases and J 2 bases; bases outside gene matches: 5. This CDR3 region has 13 residues. The CDR3 here is CAGRGQGNYGYTF. Here the CDR3 DNA reads TGTGCCGGTAGGGGACAGGGGAACTATGGCTACACCTTC.

This clone has just a few counts. J is TRBJ1-1 and V is TRBV5-4; 10 bases fit TRBD1. The CDR3 is 14 residues long. With V trimmed by 1 base and J by 8 bases, 5 bases remained unmatched. Germline V CDR1 and CDR2: SGHNT, YYREEE (reference sequence). As DNA, the CDR3 is TGTGCCAGCAGCTTGAGCCCGGACAGGGGGGAAGCTTTCTTT. Its protein is CASSLSPDRGEAFF.